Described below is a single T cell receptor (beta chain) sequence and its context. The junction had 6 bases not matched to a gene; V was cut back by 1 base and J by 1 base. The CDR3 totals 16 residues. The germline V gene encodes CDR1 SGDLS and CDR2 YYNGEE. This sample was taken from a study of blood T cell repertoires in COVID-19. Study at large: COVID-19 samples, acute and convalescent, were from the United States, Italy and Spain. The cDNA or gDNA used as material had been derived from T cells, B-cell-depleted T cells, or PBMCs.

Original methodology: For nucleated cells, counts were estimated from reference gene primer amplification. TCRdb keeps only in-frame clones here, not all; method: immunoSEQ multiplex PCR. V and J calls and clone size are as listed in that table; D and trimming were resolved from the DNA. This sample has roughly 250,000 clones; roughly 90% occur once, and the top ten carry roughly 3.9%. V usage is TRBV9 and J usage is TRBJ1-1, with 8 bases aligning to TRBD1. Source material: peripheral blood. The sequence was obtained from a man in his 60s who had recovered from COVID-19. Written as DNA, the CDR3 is TGTGCCAGCAGCGTACGGGCAGGGGGCGCGAACACTGAAGCTTTCTTT. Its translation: CASSVRAGGANTEAFF.